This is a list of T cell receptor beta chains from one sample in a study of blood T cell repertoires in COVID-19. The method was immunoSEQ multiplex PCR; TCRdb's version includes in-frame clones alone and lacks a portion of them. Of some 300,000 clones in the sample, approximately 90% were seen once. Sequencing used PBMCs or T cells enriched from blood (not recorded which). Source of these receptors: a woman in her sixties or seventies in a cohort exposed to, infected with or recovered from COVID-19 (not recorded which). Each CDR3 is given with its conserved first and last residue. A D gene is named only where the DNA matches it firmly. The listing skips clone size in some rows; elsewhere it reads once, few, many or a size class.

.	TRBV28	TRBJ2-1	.	CASSFSVPRDEQFF	TGTGCCAGCAGTTTTAGCGTTCCCCGGGATGAGCAGTTCTTC
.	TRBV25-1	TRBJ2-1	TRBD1	CASRSTGGSYNEQFF	TGTGCCAGCAGATCCACAGGGGGCTCCTACAATGAGCAGTTCTTC
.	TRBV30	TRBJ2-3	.	CAWSPRMADTQYF	TGTGCCTGGAGTCCCAGGATGGCAGATACGCAGTATTTT
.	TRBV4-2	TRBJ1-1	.	CASSQGGGGNTEAFF	TGTGCCAGCAGCCAAGGGGGAGGCGGGAACACTGAAGCTTTCTTT
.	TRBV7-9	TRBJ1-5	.	CASSRTGDNQPQHF	TGTGCCAGCAGCCGCACTGGAGACAATCAGCCCCAGCATTTT
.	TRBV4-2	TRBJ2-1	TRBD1	CASSQGGDRDYNEQFF	TGTGCCAGCAGCCAAGGTGGGGACAGGGATTACAATGAGCAGTTCTTC
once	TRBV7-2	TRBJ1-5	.	CASSFAGLDQPQHF	TGTGCCAGCAGCTTTGCAGGGTTGGATCAGCCCCAGCATTTT
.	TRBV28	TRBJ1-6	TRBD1	CASSPGQVYNSPLHF	TGTGCCAGCAGTCCCGGACAGGTCTATAATTCACCCCTCCACTTT
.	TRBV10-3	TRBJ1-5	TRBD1	CAIRTGQDNQPQHF	TGTGCCATCCGGACGGGACAGGACAATCAGCCCCAGCATTTT
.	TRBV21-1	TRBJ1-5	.	CASSCPGVYQPQHF	TGTGCCAGCAGCTGCCCCGGGGTCTATCAGCCCCAGCATTTT
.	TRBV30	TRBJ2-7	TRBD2	CAWSVPKRGVYEQYF	TGTGCCTGGAGTGTACCAAAGCGGGGGGTATACGAGCAGTACTTC
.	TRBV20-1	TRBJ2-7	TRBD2	CSASSGTSHEQYF	TGCAGTGCTAGTTCCGGGACTAGTCACGAGCAGTACTTC
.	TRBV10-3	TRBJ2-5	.	CAISERGGEETQYF	TGTGCCATCAGTGAGAGGGGGGGCGAAGAGACCCAGTACTTC
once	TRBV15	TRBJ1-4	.	CATSGRQTRVLSEKLFF	TGTGCCACCAGCGGCCGACAAACCAGGGTCCTAAGTGAAAAACTGTTTTTT
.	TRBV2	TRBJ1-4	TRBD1	CASLRGPGNEKLFF	TGTGCCAGCCTCAGGGGGCCGGGTAATGAAAAACTGTTTTTT
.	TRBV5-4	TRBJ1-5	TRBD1	CASSRTGQGNSNQPQHF	TGTGCCAGCAGCCGCACCGGACAGGGCAATAGCAATCAGCCCCAGCATTTT
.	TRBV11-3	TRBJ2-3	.	CASSHPGQGDTQYF	TGTGCCAGCAGCCATCCCGGGCAGGGAGATACGCAGTATTTT
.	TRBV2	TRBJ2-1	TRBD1	CASSGQGDNEQFF	TGTGCCAGCTCGGGACAGGGGGACAATGAGCAGTTCTTC
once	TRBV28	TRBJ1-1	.	CASSLSVGTGAFF	TGTGCCAGCAGTTTATCGGTGGGGACTGGTGCTTTCTTT
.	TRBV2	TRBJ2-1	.	CASIAAGLDEASGYNEQFF	TGTGCCAGCATCGCCGCGGGTTTGGACGAGGCCTCCGGTTACAATGAGCAGTTCTTC
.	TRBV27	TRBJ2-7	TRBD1	CASSLAGTGGYEQYF	TGTGCCAGCAGTTTAGCCGGGACAGGGGGCTACGAGCAGTACTTC